The 3 T cell receptor beta chains below all came from one sample that was sequenced in a study of metastatic and nonmetastatic thyroid tumors. TCRdb redid the clone calls on the PCR reads using MiXCR. The table includes about 21,000 clones, roughly 33% detected once. Until they underwent thyroid surgery, no patient had received any treatment. Sequencing was performed on adjacent normal tissue. These TCRs come from a female donor with papillary thyroid cancer or a benign thyroid nodule (not recorded which). Some clones in this sample may be carry-over from other donors' samples.

There are a few counts of this clone. The CDR3, as DNA: TGTGCCACCAGCAGCCAAGGCTACGAGCAGTACTTC. Its protein product is CATSSQGYEQYF. This chain links TRBV15 with TRBJ2-7, with D uncertain. The V and J ends lost 3 bases and 3 bases respectively, with 6 bases between them. Per the germline V gene, CDR1 is LNHNV and CDR2 is YYDKDF (reference sequence). The CDR3 runs to 12 residues. Filled out from reference TRBV15 and TRBJ2-7, the complete variable domain reads DAMVIQNPRYQVTQFGKPVTLSCSQTLNHNVMYWYQQKSSQAPKLLFHYYDKDFNNEADTPDNFQSRRPNTSFCFLDIRSPGLGDTAMYLCATSSQGYEQYFGPGTRLTVT.

This clone is classed as medium-sized. The gene calls are TRBV10-3 and TRBJ2-7; D is possibly TRBD1 (8 bases). Trimming took off 5 bases at V and 4 bases at J, with 15 bases between the two ends. Germline V CDR1 and CDR2: ENHRY, SYGVKD. The CDR3 is 14 amino acids. The CDR3 spells CAISLDRGGYEQYF. For the CDR3, the DNA is TGTGCCATCAGTCTAGACAGGGGAGGGTACGAGCAGTACTTC.

By proportion, this clone is medium-sized (0.01 to 0.1%). CDR3 sequence reads: CASSLTVDYGYTF. In nucleotides, the CDR3 is TGTGCCAGCAGCTTAACAGTGGACTATGGCTACACCTTC. The V and J genes are TRBV7-2 and TRBJ1-2; D remains ambiguous. Germline-derived CDR1 and CDR2 are SGHTA and FQGNSA. With 2 bases removed from V and 3 bases from J, the gap between germline ends came to 7 bases. CDR3 length: 13 amino acids.